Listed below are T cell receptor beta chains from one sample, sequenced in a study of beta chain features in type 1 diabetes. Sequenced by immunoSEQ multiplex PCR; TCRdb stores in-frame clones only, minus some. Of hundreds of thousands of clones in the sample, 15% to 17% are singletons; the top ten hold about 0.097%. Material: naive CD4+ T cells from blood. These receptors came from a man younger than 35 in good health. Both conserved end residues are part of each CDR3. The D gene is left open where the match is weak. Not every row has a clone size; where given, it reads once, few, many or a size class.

CASSYGREGAKNIQYF TGTGCCAGCAGTTACGGGCGAGAGGGGGCCAAAAACATTCAGTACTTC - TRBJ2-4 TRBV6-5 -
CASEKLTSGRPAFF TGTGCCAGCGAGAAACTTACTAGCGGGAGGCCAGCGTTCTTC few TRBJ2-1 TRBV2 TRBD2
CASSLSGAIYEQYF TGTGCCAGCAGCTTATCGGGGGCGATCTACGAGCAGTACTTC few TRBJ2-7 TRBV7-2 -
CASSRTGNTGELFF TGTGCCAGCAGCCGGACAGGCAACACCGGGGAGCTGTTTTTT - TRBJ2-2 TRBV5-4 TRBD1
CASSPWGPNTGELFF TGTGCCAGTAGTCCCTGGGGGCCGAACACCGGGGAGCTGTTTTTT - TRBJ2-2 TRBV19 -
CASSWTGYTF TGCGCCAGTTCGTGGACAGGCTACACCTTC - TRBJ1-2 TRBV5-1 -
CASSLVPGSYEQYF TGCGCCAGCAGCTTGGTTCCGGGATCCTACGAGCAGTACTTC - TRBJ2-7 TRBV5-1 -
CASSQIGFAYEQYF TGTGCCAGCAGCCAAATAGGGTTCGCCTACGAGCAGTACTTC few TRBJ2-7 TRBV7-9 -
CASSAGDREVYGYTF TGTGCCAGCAGCGCCGGGGACAGGGAAGTCTATGGCTACACCTTC - TRBJ1-2 TRBV5-4 TRBD1
CASSLDRSTQYF TGTGCCAGCAGCTTAGACAGGAGTACGCAGTATTTT few TRBJ2-3 TRBV7-2 -
CASSYSPLAGLGEQFF TGTGCCAGCAGTTACTCCCCACTAGCGGGGTTGGGTGAGCAGTTCTTC few TRBJ2-1 TRBV6-5 TRBD2
CASSQRRGDQPQHF TGCGCCAGCAGCCAACGCAGGGGTGATCAGCCCCAGCATTTT - TRBJ1-5 TRBV4-3 -
CASSQEDRGTGELFF TGTGCCAGCAGCCAAGAGGACAGGGGGACCGGGGAGCTGTTTTTT - TRBJ2-2 TRBV4-2 TRBD1